Here is one T cell receptor beta chain with its context. Some clones are missing from TCRdb's copy, which holds only in-frame ones; the method was immunoSEQ multiplex PCR. The table lists approximately 2,300,000 clones, under 95% of them singletons. This record comes from a study of shared clonotypes between healthy human individuals. The CDR3 length is 17 residues. The germline V gene encodes CDR1 SGHDN and CDR2 FVKESK. V was cut by 5 bases and J by 0 bases, with 17 bases left in between. Specimen: naive CD4+ T cells from PBMCs. The sample's subset: CD45RA+ positively selected. The chain is built from TRBV14 and TRBJ1-3, with no clear D. This receptor was identified in a young man in good health. Some clones in this sample may be carry-over from other donors' samples. The CDR3 region is CASSETALRFSGNTIYF. The CDR3, as DNA: TGTGCCAGCAGCGAAACAGCATTGCGGTTCTCTGGAAACACCATATATTTT.